The T cell receptor (beta chain) described here comes from a study of T cell repertoires in cytomegalovirus infection. Study results and limitations: Clonotypes of TCR beta that were HLA-C-restricted and CMV-specific dominated the ex vivo response.

J gave up 1 base and V 3 bases, and 2 bases lay outside the gene matches. CDR3 length: 15 residues. The germline CDR1 and CDR2 sequences are SGHAT and FQDESV (reference sequence). Using its own MiXCR run on the reads, TCRdb lists one record per CDR3 protein. This sample has tens of thousands of distinct CDR3 sequences, with roughly a quarter found just once. As to this clonotype: What it recognizes is unknown.

This TCR came from a human donor in good health (CMV status not recorded). Some clones in this sample may be carry-over from other donors' samples. The chain carries TRBV11-1 and TRBJ1-1; 10 bases line up with TRBD1. Sample: CD8+ T cells from cultured PBMCs, taken from culture after CMV antigen stimulation. The CDR3 loop is CASSFGQGGNTEAFF. The CDR3, as DNA: TGTGCCAGCAGCTTCGGACAGGGGGGGAACACTGAAGCTTTCTTT. Filled out from reference TRBV11-1 and TRBJ1-1, the complete variable domain reads EAEVAQSPRYKITEKSQAVAFWCDPISGHATLYWYRQILGQGPELLVQFQDESVVDDSQLPKDRFSAERLKGVDSTLKIQPAELGDSAMYLCASSFGQGGNTEAFFGQGTRLTVV.